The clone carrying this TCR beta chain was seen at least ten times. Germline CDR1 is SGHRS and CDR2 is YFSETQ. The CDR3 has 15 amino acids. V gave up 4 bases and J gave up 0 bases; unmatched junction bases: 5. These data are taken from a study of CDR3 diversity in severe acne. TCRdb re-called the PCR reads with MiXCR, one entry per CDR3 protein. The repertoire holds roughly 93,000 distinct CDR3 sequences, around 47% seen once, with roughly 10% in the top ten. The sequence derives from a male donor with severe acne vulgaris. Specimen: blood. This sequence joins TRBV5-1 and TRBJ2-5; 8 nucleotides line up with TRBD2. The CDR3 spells CASSPGGHYQETQYF. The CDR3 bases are TGCGCCAGCAGCCCGGGGGGGCATTACCAAGAGACCCAGTACTTC.